The entry below gives a single T cell receptor beta chain sequence along with its context. The target antigen is unknown. The V end lost 0 bases, the J end lost 12 bases, and 24 bases lay between the germline ends. CDR1 and CDR2 from the germline V gene are MGHRA and YSYEKL. The CDR3 has 17 amino acids. It was with a sample-barcoded 5' primer and a J-beta primer mix that a second PCR of roughly 6 to 11 cycles was run. TCRdb reanalysed the 5' RACE reads using MiXCR and keeps one entry per CDR3 protein. The sample has 600,000 or so distinct CDR3 sequences, around half seen once. The entry originates in a study of blood T cells in healthy people across ages. Study background: T cells yielded about one barcoded beta molecule per two cells through template switching.

Findings of the study overall: Both naive CD4+ cell counts and diversity were greater in long-lived donors than in aged donors. For the donors, CMV status was unknown and possibly confounded expanded clonotype changes.

V usage is TRBV4-1 and J usage is TRBJ2-1; TRBD2 is a possible D gene (7 bases). This receptor was identified in an elderly man in good health. The sample taken for sequencing was blood. The chain's CDR3 is CASSQERGVAGYPGQFF. The CDR3 DNA sequence: TGCGCCAGCAGCCAAGAGAGGGGGGTAGCGGGTTACCCTGGGCAGTTCTTC.